These T cell receptor beta chains were read from a single sample in a study of cytomegalovirus exposure and HLA in healthy donors. Here immunoSEQ multiplex PCR was the method, and the copy in TCRdb shows in-frame clones only, minus some. The sample gives approximately 210,000 clones, roughly 87% of which show up once; roughly 6% is in the top ten. Source material: PBMCs. The origin of the receptors is a man aged 40-49 years in good health and CMV-seropositive. CDR3s include the opening cysteine and the closing phenylalanine or tryptophan. D genes are given only for firm matches. Size is omitted from some rows. Given values are once, few, many or a class for expanded clones.

v_call	j_call	d_call	clone_size	cdr3_aa	cdr3_nt
TRBV6-1	TRBJ1-1	NA	few	CASSEQWNTEAFF	TGTGCCAGCAGTGAACAGTGGAACACTGAAGCTTTCTTT
TRBV7-3	TRBJ2-2	TRBD2	NA	CASSPLAVGAGELFF	TGTGCCAGCAGCCCTCTAGCGGTAGGCGCCGGGGAGCTGTTTTTT
TRBV5-1	TRBJ2-5	TRBD2	NA	CASSLGGTSGTQETQYF	TGCGCCAGCAGCTTGGGCGGGACTAGCGGGACCCAAGAGACCCAGTACTTC
TRBV15	TRBJ2-7	NA	NA	CATSRDQGNYEQYF	TGTGCCACCAGCAGAGATCAGGGGAACTACGAGCAGTACTTC
TRBV18	TRBJ2-1	TRBD2	NA	CASSRENNEQFF	TGTGCCAGCTCGCGGGAGAATAATGAGCAGTTCTTC
TRBV27	TRBJ2-7	TRBD2	NA	CASSPGTGTSGTYEQYF	TGTGCCAGCAGTCCGGGGACCGGGACTAGCGGCACCTACGAGCAGTACTTC
TRBV27	TRBJ2-7	TRBD2	NA	CASSNGGAPYEQYF	TGTGCCAGCAGCAACGGGGGGGCTCCCTACGAGCAGTACTTC
TRBV14	TRBJ2-7	NA	NA	CASSRRGSGHGGSEQYF	TGTGCCAGCAGCCGACGGGGGTCCGGACACGGAGGATCCGAGCAGTACTTC
TRBV6-5	TRBJ1-3	TRBD1	NA	CASSRGYTTGNTIYF	TGTGCCAGCAGCAGGGGGTATACCACCGGAAACACCATATATTTT
TRBV5-4	TRBJ2-1	TRBD2	NA	CASSLFPSGSENEQFF	TGTGCCAGCAGCTTGTTTCCTAGCGGGAGCGAGAATGAGCAGTTCTTC
TRBV7-9	TRBJ2-7	NA	few	CSSSLDGAYEQYF	TGTTCCAGCAGCTTAGACGGGGCCTACGAGCAGTACTTC
TRBV7-3	TRBJ2-5	NA	NA	CASSPDQETQYF	TGTGCCAGCAGCCCCGACCAAGAGACCCAGTACTTC
TRBV6-5	TRBJ2-3	NA	NA	CASRPGRFTDTQYF	TGTGCCAGCAGACCCGGGAGATTCACAGATACGCAGTATTTT
TRBV5-1	TRBJ2-6	NA	NA	CASSLQLSGANVLTF	TGCGCCAGCAGCTTACAGCTATCAGGGGCCAACGTCCTGACTTTC
TRBV7-9	TRBJ2-2	NA	once	CASIPTIGELFF	TGTGCCAGCATCCCGACAATCGGGGAGCTGTTTTTT
TRBV18	TRBJ1-4	TRBD1	NA	CASSTRQGEEKLFF	TGTGCCAGCTCTACCAGACAGGGGGAAGAAAAACTGTTTTTT
TRBV6-1	TRBJ1-5	NA	NA	CASSEYVYQPQHF	TGTGCCAGCAGTGAATATGTCTACCAGCCCCAGCATTTT
TRBV9	TRBJ2-7	TRBD2	few	CASSVGAGVGEQYF	TGTGCCAGCAGCGTAGGAGCGGGAGTCGGCGAGCAGTACTTC
TRBV7-7	TRBJ2-2	TRBD1	NA	CASSTTSTGTGELFF	TGTGCCAGCAGCACAACCTCGACAGGGACCGGGGAGCTGTTTTTT
TRBV30	TRBJ2-3	TRBD2	NA	CACMTTEAGFTDTQYF	TGTGCCTGTATGACTACGGAAGCGGGATTCACAGATACGCAGTATTTT
TRBV2	TRBJ1-2	NA	NA	CASTDSPRNGYTF	TGTGCCAGCACGGACTCCCCCAGGAATGGCTACACCTTC
TRBV27	TRBJ2-1	NA	NA	CASSFEASTSYNEQFF	TGTGCCAGCAGTTTCGAGGCGTCTACCTCCTACAATGAGCAGTTCTTC
TRBV5-1	TRBJ2-2	TRBD2	NA	CASSLGLAGPSGELFF	TGCGCCAGCAGCTTGGGGCTAGCGGGGCCTTCCGGGGAGCTGTTTTTT
TRBV18	TRBJ2-7	TRBD1	NA	CASSDRGRNYEQYF	TGTGCCAGCTCAGACAGGGGGCGTAACTACGAGCAGTACTTC